The rows below give T cell receptor beta chains drawn from one sample of a study of PD-1 blockade in classical Hodgkin lymphoma. Repertoires were generated with immunoSEQ multiplex PCR, while TCRdb's copy carries only in-frame clones and drops some. Of some 30,000 clones in the sample, around 81% were seen once. This specimen was peripheral blood mononuclear cells (PBMCs), taken before the fourth cycle of nivolumab. These receptors came from a human donor with classical Hodgkin lymphoma. Both conserved end residues are part of each CDR3.

J gene: TRBJ1-4
V gene: TRBV6-1
CDR3 protein: CASSPGQGTNEKLFF

J gene: TRBJ2-1
V gene: TRBV29-1
CDR3 protein: CSVGGGGWNEQFF

J gene: TRBJ2-7
V gene: TRBV2
CDR3 protein: CASSDGGGWFDEQYF

J gene: TRBJ1-6
V gene: TRBV27
CDR3 protein: CASRISDRTYSPLHF

J gene: TRBJ2-7
V gene: TRBV19
CDR3 protein: CASSPGLARNYEQYF

J gene: TRBJ1-1
V gene: TRBV6-5
CDR3 protein: CASSYALGPEAFF

J gene: TRBJ1-6
V gene: TRBV14
CDR3 protein: CASNERQGDYSPLHF

J gene: TRBJ1-5
V gene: TRBV2
CDR3 protein: CASSDRNNQPQHF

J gene: TRBJ1-2
V gene: TRBV10-3
CDR3 protein: CAINWDRLNYGYTF

J gene: TRBJ2-7
V gene: TRBV18
CDR3 protein: CASSPGRGLNEQYF

J gene: TRBJ2-6
V gene: TRBV4-3
CDR3 protein: CASSPDIGAGANVLTF

J gene: TRBJ2-7
V gene: TRBV27
CDR3 protein: CASSFSGRAWEQYF

J gene: TRBJ1-1
V gene: TRBV5-1
CDR3 protein: CASSPQGGWAFF

J gene: TRBJ2-1
V gene: TRBV19
CDR3 protein: CASRSLVGSGLTDNEQFF

J gene: TRBJ1-1
V gene: TRBV27
CDR3 protein: CASSSQGTVMNTEAFF

J gene: TRBJ1-4
V gene: TRBV7-9
CDR3 protein: CASNRGWQQNEKLFF

J gene: TRBJ1-5
V gene: TRBV15
CDR3 protein: CATSRDLNQPQHF